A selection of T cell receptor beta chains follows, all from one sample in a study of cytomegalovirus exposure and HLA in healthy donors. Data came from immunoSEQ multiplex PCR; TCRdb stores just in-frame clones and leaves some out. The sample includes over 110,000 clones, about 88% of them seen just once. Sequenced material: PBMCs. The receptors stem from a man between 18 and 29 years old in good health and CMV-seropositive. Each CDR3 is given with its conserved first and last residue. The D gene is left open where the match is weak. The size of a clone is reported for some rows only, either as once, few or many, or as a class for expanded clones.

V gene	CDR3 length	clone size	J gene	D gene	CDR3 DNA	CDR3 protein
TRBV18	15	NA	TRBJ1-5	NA	TGTGCCAGCTCACCGGGGGGGGGAGGCAATCAGCCCCAGCATTTT	CASSPGGGGNQPQHF
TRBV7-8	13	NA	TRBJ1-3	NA	TGTGCCAGCAGCTTGGCCTCTGGAAACACCATATATTTT	CASSLASGNTIYF
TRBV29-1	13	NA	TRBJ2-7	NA	TGCAGCGTTGGGTCGGACTACAACTACGAGCAGTACTTC	CSVGSDYNYEQYF
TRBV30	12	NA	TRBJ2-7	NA	TGTGCCTGGAGTGTGGGAGCCTACGAGCAGTACTTC	CAWSVGAYEQYF
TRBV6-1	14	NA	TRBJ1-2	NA	TGTGCCAGCAGCCCCGAACCAGGGGACTATGGCTACACCTTC	CASSPEPGDYGYTF
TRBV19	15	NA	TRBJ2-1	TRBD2	TGTGCCACCAACGCGAGGCGGGAGTTAGGGAATGAGCAGTTCTTC	CATNARRELGNEQFF
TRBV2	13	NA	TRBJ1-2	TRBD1	TGTGCCAGCCGCGGACAGGGGGAAGGTGGCTACACCTTC	CASRGQGEGGYTF
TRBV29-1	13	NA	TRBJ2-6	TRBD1	TGCACCTCAACAGGGGCTGGGGCCAACGTCCTGACTTTC	CTSTGAGANVLTF
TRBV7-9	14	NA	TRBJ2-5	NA	TGTGCCAGCAGCTTAACCCGGGCCCAGGGGACCCAGTACTTC	CASSLTRAQGTQYF
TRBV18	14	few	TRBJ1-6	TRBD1	TGTGCCAGCTCAGAACAGGGGGAGAATTCACCCCTCCACTTT	CASSEQGENSPLHF
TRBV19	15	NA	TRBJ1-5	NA	TGTGCCAGTACCCTGGAGGGATCCAGCAATCAGCCCCAGCATTTT	CASTLEGSSNQPQHF
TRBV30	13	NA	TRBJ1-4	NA	TGTGCCTGGAGTGGAGCAACTAATGAAAAACTGTTTTTT	CAWSGATNEKLFF
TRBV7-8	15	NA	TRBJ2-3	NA	TGTGCCAGCAGCTTATGGTTGGTAGCGTTAGATACGCAGTATTTT	CASSLWLVALDTQYF
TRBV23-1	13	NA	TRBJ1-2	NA	TGCGCCAGCAGTCAAAGTCGGGGGGGAGGCTACACCTTC	CASSQSRGGGYTF
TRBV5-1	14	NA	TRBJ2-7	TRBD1	TGCGCCAGCAGCAGGGACAGGGGGAACTACGAGCAGTACTTC	CASSRDRGNYEQYF
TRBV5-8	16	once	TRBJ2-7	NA	TGTGCCAGCAGCCCTATTGGTATACAGAGTCGCTACGAGCAGTACTTC	CASSPIGIQSRYEQYF
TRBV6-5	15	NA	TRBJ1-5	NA	TGTGCCAGCAGTTTCTCGGGGCTAGGCGATCAGCCCCAGCATTTT	CASSFSGLGDQPQHF
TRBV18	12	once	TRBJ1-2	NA	TGTGCCAGCTCACCCCTCGGGGATGGCTACACCTTC	CASSPLGDGYTF